This is a list of T cell receptor beta chains from one sample in a study of blood T cell repertoires in COVID-19. Sequencing used immunoSEQ multiplex PCR; TCRdb keeps in-frame clones, though not all of them. The sample holds about 200,000 clones, 70% to 85% seen once. Specimen: peripheral blood. The receptors shown here come from a human donor with acute or convalescent COVID-19. The donor label of this sample is uncertain. CDR3s include the opening cysteine and the closing phenylalanine or tryptophan. The D gene is left open where the match is weak. Size is stated for part of the rows, as once, few or many counts, or as a class when the clone is expanded.

V gene	D gene	clone size	J gene	CDR3 DNA	CDR3 protein
TRBV27	TRBD1	few	TRBJ1-3	TGTGCCAGCAGTACCACAGGGGGCTCTGGAAACACCATATATTTT	CASSTTGGSGNTIYF
TRBV28	-	-	TRBJ2-7	TGTGCCAGCAGTTTAGTGGGCGGGCCATTCTACGAGCAGTACTTC	CASSLVGGPFYEQYF
TRBV29-1	-	once	TRBJ1-2	TGCAGCGTTGAAGACAGAAACCCGCATGGCTACACCTTC	CSVEDRNPHGYTF
TRBV7-8	TRBD2	-	TRBJ2-3	TGTGCCAGCACCCCGTCGCGACTAGCGGGAGGGCCCTCCACAGATACGCAGTATTTT	CASTPSRLAGGPSTDTQYF
TRBV2	TRBD2	once	TRBJ2-5	TGTGCCAGCAGTCCGCCGGGGGGGGTAGAGACCCAGTACTTC	CASSPPGGVETQYF
TRBV20-1	-	-	TRBJ2-3	TGCAGTGCTAGTGCAGGTACGACTAGTACGCCAGATACGCAGTATTTT	CSASAGTTSTPDTQYF
TRBV24-1	TRBD1	-	TRBJ1-5	TGTGCCACCAGTGAGCACGGACAGGGCAAAAATCAGCCCCAGCATTTT	CATSEHGQGKNQPQHF
TRBV28	TRBD1	once	TRBJ1-1	TGTGCCAGCGTTTATTCAAGACAGGGGGCCCCTGAAGCTTTCTTT	CASVYSRQGAPEAFF
TRBV7-8	-	-	TRBJ1-5	TGTGCCAGCAGCTTAGGAGGGTTTCATGGCAATCAGCCCCAGCATTTT	CASSLGGFHGNQPQHF
TRBV7-3	-	-	TRBJ2-2	TGTGCCAGCAGCCCGACCGGGACTTCGAACACCGGGGAGCTGTTTTTT	CASSPTGTSNTGELFF
TRBV27	-	-	TRBJ2-1	TGTGCCAGCTCCACCGGGACTTCGCGAGAGCAGTTCTTC	CASSTGTSREQFF
TRBV5-8	TRBD2	-	TRBJ2-1	TGTGCCAGCAGCTTGGGGGTAGCGGGAGCCTACAATGAGCAGTTCTTC	CASSLGVAGAYNEQFF
TRBV18	TRBD2	once	TRBJ2-3	TGTGCCAGCCAAACTAGCGGAGGGCTCACAGATACGCAGTATTTT	CASQTSGGLTDTQYF
TRBV6-2/TRBV6-3	TRBD2	-	TRBJ2-7	TGTGCCAGCAGTTATGGACTAGCGGGAACCTACGAGCAGTACTTC	CASSYGLAGTYEQYF
TRBV6-5	-	-	TRBJ2-7	TGTGCCAGCAGTTCTAGCGAGTCGTACGAGCAGTACTTC	CASSSSESYEQYF
TRBV11-2	-	-	TRBJ1-4	TGTGCCAGCAGCTACCAGGGGAAAGGGAATGAAAAACTGTTTTTT	CASSYQGKGNEKLFF
TRBV12-5	TRBD2	-	TRBJ2-5	TGTGCTAGTGGTTTGGTATCAAGTCCTCTAGCGGGAGTGGAGACCCAGTACTTC	CASGLVSSPLAGVETQYF
TRBV27	-	-	TRBJ2-1	TGTGCCAGCAGTCTTAGCTACAATGAGCAGTTCTTC	CASSLSYNEQFF
TRBV24-1	-	-	TRBJ2-3	TGTGCCACCAGTGATTTTAGGGGGACGGCCACAGATACGCAGTATTTT	CATSDFRGTATDTQYF
TRBV5-1	-	-	TRBJ1-1	TGCGCCAGCAGCTTGGACCCTGGGGGCGTGAACACTGAAGCTTTCTTT	CASSLDPGGVNTEAFF
TRBV5-4	-	once	TRBJ2-5	TGTGCCAGCAGCTTGGACGGGAACGAAGAGACCCAGTACTTC	CASSLDGNEETQYF
TRBV18	TRBD1	-	TRBJ1-1	TGTGCCAGCTCACCTATCACAGGGGCAGCTTTCTTT	CASSPITGAAFF
TRBV4-2	-	-	TRBJ1-5	TGTGCCAGCAGCCAAGATCAAGACACCTCGGTGCAGCCCCAGCATTTT	CASSQDQDTSVQPQHF